This T cell receptor beta chain was obtained from a study of T cells after yellow fever vaccination (dated by TCRdb to about 2019). In the study overall: Libraries from fractions with low cell numbers were prepared with the SMART-Seq v4 Ultra Low Input RNA kit. Blood was collected at multiple timepoints before and after primary and secondary immunization, and bulk PBMC replicates and cell subsets were isolated. To track T-cell clones before and after primary and booster YFV17D yellow fever vaccination, bulk TCR alpha and beta repertoires were sequenced longitudinally. Two healthy male donors made up the cohort, one aged 18 to 30 years and the other aged 30 to 39 years. Overall study outcomes, separate from this receptor: Because only two donors were included in the study, the extent to which the findings can be generalized is limited. Computational filtering was required because FACS-sorted repertoires could contain abundant contaminating clonotypes from the bulk population. The secondary T-cell response was found to be weaker but faster than the primary response, with a peak reached on day 5 rather than on day 15. Most clones expanded after primary vaccination (almost 98% of CD4 and roughly 88% of CD8) were re-detected after the booster, suggesting that broad memory maintenance occurred. A small fraction of clonotypes appeared in both the CD4 and CD8 compartments, likely as a result of convergent recombination.

The CDR3 measures 16 amino acids from cysteine to phenylalanine. Only the CDR3 part of the read is kept: 48 bases, read in frame from the first base. Relative to germline, V is 1 base shorter and J is 3 bases shorter, with 12 bases between their ends. In the germline V gene, CDR1 corresponds to SGHAT and CDR2 to FQNNGV. Sequenced using an Illumina NovaSeq 6000. TCR cDNA was synthesized by 5'RACE template switching, which introduced a universal primer site and unique molecular identifiers. Priming for cDNA synthesis came from both the TCR alpha and TCR beta constant segments. Two PCR steps were used to amplify libraries, with sample barcodes and sequencing adapters being added in the second step. Sequencing of libraries was done on Illumina HiSeq 2500 (2x100 bp) or NovaSeq (2x150 bp). Regarding the original processing steps: MIGEC handled demultiplexing of reads and collapsing into UMI consensus sequences, while MiXCR performed V(D)J alignment. Using edgeR on replicate PBMC samples, clonotypes were called vaccine-responding if FDR was below 0.01 and the log2 fold change was above 5 up to day 15. Bulk clonotypes were assigned CD4 or CD8 identity according to which sequenced CD4 or CD8 repertoire held them at higher abundance. The public sequencing data were trimmed at Q25 with fastp and processed into clonotypes with MiXCR by TCRdb, which kept only in-frame beta chains. A single entry per CDR3 protein holds the most common genes and DNA from its merged rows. These V and J calls rely on TCRdb rather than the paper's analysis. The sample contains about 170,000 distinct CDR3 sequences, roughly 11% of them found a single time. Together, the top ten hold about 40% of the sample.

This clonotype was observed a handful of times. No antigen is known for it. The sample holds no much larger clone one base away, and base qualities are not on file. The treatment or condition label of this sample denotes: live attenuated yellow fever vaccine strain. PBMCs were isolated from peripheral blood using a standard Ficoll-Paque protocol. Dynabeads CD4 and CD8 positive selection kits were used to isolate CD4 and CD8 T-cell fractions. TriZol was used to extract RNA from bulk PBMCs, CD4 and CD8 fractions, and dextramer-positive and dextramer-negative fractions. The sequence links TRBV11-2 to TRBJ2-2; the D segment could be TRBD1, given 5 matching bases. The TCR sequence derives from a man younger than 35 who received the YFV17D yellow fever vaccine. The source was CD8+ T cells sorted from PBMCs, collected 15 days after the yellow fever booster vaccination. The CDR3 amino acid sequence is: CASSLVGRVHTGELFF. At the DNA level, the sequence is TGTGCCAGCAGCTTAGTGGGCAGGGTTCACACCGGGGAGCTGTTTTTT.